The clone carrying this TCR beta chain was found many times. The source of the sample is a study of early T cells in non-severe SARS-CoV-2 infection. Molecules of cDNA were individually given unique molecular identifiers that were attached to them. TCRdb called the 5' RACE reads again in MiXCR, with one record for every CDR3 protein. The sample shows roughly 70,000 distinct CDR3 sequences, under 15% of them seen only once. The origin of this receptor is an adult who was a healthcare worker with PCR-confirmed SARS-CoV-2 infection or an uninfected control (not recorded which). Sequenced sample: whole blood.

CDR3 bases: TGTGCCAGTACTGACGCATGGGACACTGAAGCTTTCTTT. This encodes CASTDAWDTEAFF. The chain links TRBV19 to TRBJ1-1; no reliable D call. CDR1 LNHDA and CDR2 SQIVND come from the germline V gene (reference sequence). The CDR3 extends over 13 amino acids. Deletions cut 7 bases from V and 3 bases from J, with 12 bases between.